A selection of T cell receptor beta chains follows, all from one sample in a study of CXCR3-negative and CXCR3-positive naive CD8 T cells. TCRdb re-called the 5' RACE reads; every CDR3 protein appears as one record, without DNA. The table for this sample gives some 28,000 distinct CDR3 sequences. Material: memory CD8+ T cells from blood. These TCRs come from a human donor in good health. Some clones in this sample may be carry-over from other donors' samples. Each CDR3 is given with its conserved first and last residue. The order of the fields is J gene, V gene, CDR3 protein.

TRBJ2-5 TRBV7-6 CASSQLRGSGEETQYF
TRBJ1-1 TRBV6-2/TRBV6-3 CASSSGQGMNTEAFF
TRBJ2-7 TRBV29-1 CSAQPGGLSYEQYF
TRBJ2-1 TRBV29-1 CSADYLREQFF
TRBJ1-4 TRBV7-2 CASSLTLWDGSYEKLFF
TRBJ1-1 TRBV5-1 CASSSLGAEAFF
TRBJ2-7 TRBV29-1 CSVEGTVSYEQYF
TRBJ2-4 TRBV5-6 CASSLGTGMYIQYF
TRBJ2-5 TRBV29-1 CSVEGQQETQYF
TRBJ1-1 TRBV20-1 CSANIGNTEAFF
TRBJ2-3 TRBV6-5 CASSFSGGDGDTQYF
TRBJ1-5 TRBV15 CATSRDRTNQPQHF
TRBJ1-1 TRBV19 CASSIMWDTTDTEAFF
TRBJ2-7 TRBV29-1 CSVQGPRGYEQYF
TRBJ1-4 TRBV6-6 CASWREPTNEKLFF
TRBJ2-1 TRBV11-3 CASSLDPGPRGEQFF
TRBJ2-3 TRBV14 CASSLRGPWDMQYF
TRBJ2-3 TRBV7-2 CASSLAYGGGTDTQYF
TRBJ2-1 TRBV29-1 CGRQGWGNEQFF
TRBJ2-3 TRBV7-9 CASSNTRDRPTDTQYF
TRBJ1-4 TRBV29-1 CSVLTEGGKLFF
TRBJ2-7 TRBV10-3 CAISEPQTGNHEQYF
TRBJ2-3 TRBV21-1 CASSKSWGDTQYF
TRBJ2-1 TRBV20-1 CSARGTSEYNEQFF
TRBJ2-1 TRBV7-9 CASSPGQAAQFF